The 6 T cell receptor beta chains given below trace back to one sample, sequenced in a study of T-cell reconstitution after alpha-beta-depleted transplantation in children (dated by TCRdb to 2016 to 2018). The sample's treatment or condition label, in plain terms: allogeneic hematopoietic cell transplantation with graft depleted of TCRalphabeta T cells and CD19 B cells. The library was built by means of PCR. Sequencing relied on an Illumina HiSeq 2500. To normalize quantification of the TCRbeta repertoire, the TCR libraries were built with molecular barcoding that relied on unique molecular identifiers. Clones were called with MiXCR by TCRdb after fastp trimmed the public reads at Q25, and only in-frame beta chains were retained. Every entry covers one CDR3 protein and lists the most common genes and DNA from its rows. Here the sample has around 250,000 distinct CDR3 sequences; less than 9% occur a single time. Together, the top ten hold under 8% of the sample.

This material consisted of PBMCs, mostly from graft donor cells, taken 180 days after TCRalphabeta/CD19-depleted stem cell transplant. All receptors come from a male patient younger than 18 who had a stem cell transplant for acute lymphoblastic leukemia, so the T cells may come from the graft donor.

This clonotype was picked up many times. The V and J genes are TRBV12-3 or TRBV12-4 and TRBJ2-5; 7 bases are a match to TRBD1. V shed 6 bases, J shed 3 bases, and the junction held 4 bases outside the gene matches. The CDR3 is 13 amino acids. This CDR3 reads CASRFDREETQYF. The CDR3 region has the DNA TGTGCCAGCAGATTTGACAGGGAAGAGACCCAGTACTTC.

This clonotype was counted many times. V is TRBV28 and J is TRBJ2-3, with D perhaps TRBD1 (5 bases). This CDR3 is 18 amino acids long. CDR1 is MDHEN, CDR2 SYDVKM, per germline. Trimming shortened V by 2 bases and J by 1 base, and 19 bases separated the two germline ends. In nucleotides, the CDR3 is TGTGCCAGCAGTTTAGATGGACACCTTACTCGGGGCACAGATACGCAGTATTTT. Translation: CASSLDGHLTRGTDTQYF.

The rearrangement joins TRBV23-1 to TRBJ2-7; tentatively, D is TRBD2 (6 bases). TRBV23-1 carries the ORF label, with uncertain function. Trimming left V 0 bases short and J 12 bases short, with 12 bases between. The CDR3 is 12 amino acids. This chain's CDR3 is CASSQSPGSGYF. CDR3 DNA sequence: TGCGCCAGCAGTCAATCGCCGGGTAGCGGGTACTTC.

In its sample, this clonotype was seen many times. The gene calls are TRBV7-8 and TRBJ1-2; D gene uncertain. This CDR3 has 14 residues. With 0 bases removed from V and 3 bases from J, the gap between germline ends came to 8 bases. Germline CDR1 and CDR2: SGHVS and FQNEAQ. The chain's CDR3 is CASSLAEQHYGYTF. The CDR3 nucleotides are TGTGCCAGCAGCTTAGCCGAGCAGCACTATGGCTACACCTTC.

This clonotype was observed many times. The V and J genes are TRBV5-1 and TRBJ2-1; unclear D gene. V was cut by 0 bases and J by 10 bases, with 8 bases left in between. The CDR3 covers 12 residues. Germline V lookup: CDR1 SGHRS, CDR2 YFSETQ. The CDR3 sequence is CASSLEGREQFF. In DNA, the CDR3 is TGCGCCAGCAGCTTGGAAGGTCGGGAGCAGTTCTTC.

There are many counts of this clonotype. This rearrangement joins TRBV20-1 to TRBJ2-1; tentative D call: TRBD1 (5 bases). V lost 4 bases to trimming and J lost 0 bases, with 13 bases between them. This CDR3 contains 15 residues. CDR1 is DFQATT and CDR2 is SNEGSKA in the germline V gene (reference sequence). CDR3 nucleotide sequence: TGCAGTGCTACCCAGTTAGGGGCCTCCTACAATGAGCAGTTCTTC. Amino acid sequence: CSATQLGASYNEQFF.